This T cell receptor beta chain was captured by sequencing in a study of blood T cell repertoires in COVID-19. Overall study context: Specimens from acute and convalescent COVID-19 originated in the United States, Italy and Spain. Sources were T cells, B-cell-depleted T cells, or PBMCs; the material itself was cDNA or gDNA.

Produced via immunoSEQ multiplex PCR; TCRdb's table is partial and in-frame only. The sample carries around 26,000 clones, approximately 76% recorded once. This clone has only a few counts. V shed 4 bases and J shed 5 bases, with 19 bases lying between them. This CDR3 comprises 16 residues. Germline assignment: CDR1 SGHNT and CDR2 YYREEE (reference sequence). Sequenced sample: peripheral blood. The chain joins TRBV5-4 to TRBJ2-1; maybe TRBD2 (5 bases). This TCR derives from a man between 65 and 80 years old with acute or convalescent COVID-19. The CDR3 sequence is CASSPRLALGNNEQFF. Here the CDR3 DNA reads TGTGCCAGCAGCCCGAGGTTGGCCCTCGGGAACAATGAGCAGTTCTTC.